This T cell receptor beta chain was sequenced in a study of T cell responses to AZD1222 COVID-19 vaccine. General study points: Once two AZD1222 doses were given, Spike-specific TCR breadth and depth went up. Only a handful of AZD1222 recipients were seropositive at baseline.

The repertoire was sequenced with immunoSEQ multiplex PCR; TCRdb's copy has only in-frame clones and lacks some. The sample consists of about 180,000 clones, 85% to 90% of them appearing once. With V trimmed by 5 bases and J by 5 bases, 12 bases remained unmatched. This CDR3 comprises 17 residues. CDR1 is SGHNT and CDR2 is YENEEA in the germline V gene. In the case of this clone: Its antigen is not identified.

The TCR originated in an adult who received the AZD1222 COVID-19 vaccine. The sample consisted of peripheral blood, taken 28 days after the second AZD1222 dose. The rearrangement joins TRBV11-3 to TRBJ2-1; 10 nucleotides align to TRBD2. For the CDR3, the DNA is TGTGCCAGCAGCCTTTCTAGCGGGGGCCCTCTGGACAATGAGCAGTTCTTC. Its translation is CASSLSSGGPLDNEQFF.